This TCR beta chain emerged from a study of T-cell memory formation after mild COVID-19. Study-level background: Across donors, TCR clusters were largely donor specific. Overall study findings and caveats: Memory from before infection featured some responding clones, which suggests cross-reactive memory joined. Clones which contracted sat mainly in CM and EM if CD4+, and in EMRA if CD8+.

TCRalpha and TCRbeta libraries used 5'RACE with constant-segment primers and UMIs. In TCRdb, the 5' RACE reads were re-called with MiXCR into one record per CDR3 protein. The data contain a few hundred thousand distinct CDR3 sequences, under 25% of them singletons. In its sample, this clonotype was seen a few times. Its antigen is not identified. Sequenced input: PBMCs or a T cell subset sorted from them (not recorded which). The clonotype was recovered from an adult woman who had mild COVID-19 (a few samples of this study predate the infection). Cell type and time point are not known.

Here the CDR3 DNA reads TGTGCCAGCAGTCCAGGGGGGGTGGAGACCCAGTACTTC. The encoded protein is CASSPGGVETQYF. This chain uses TRBV7-2 with TRBJ2-5, with D perhaps matching TRBD1 or TRBD2 (7 bases each). The CDR3 contains 13 residues. The germline V and J ends were trimmed by 6 bases and 5 bases, with 13 bases remaining between them. Germline V gene sequence: CDR1 SGHTA, CDR2 FQGNSA. The full variable domain, its missing parts supplied by reference TRBV7-2 and TRBJ2-5, is GAGVSQSPSNKVTEKGKDVELRCDPISGHTALYWYRQSLGQGLEFLIYFQGNSAPDKSGLPSDRFSAERTGGSVSTLTIQRTQQEDSAVYLCASSPGGVETQYFGPGTRLLVL.